This note documents a single T cell receptor beta chain sequence. Every one of the patients relapsed after autologous stem cell transplantation (brentuximab vedotin exposure was variable). The data stem from a study of PD-1 blockade in classical Hodgkin lymphoma. Some clones are missing from TCRdb's copy, which holds only in-frame ones; the method was immunoSEQ multiplex PCR. The data contain tens of thousands of clones, 89% of them singletons. Trimming cost V 6 bases and J 3 bases; bases outside gene matches: 13. Germline loops: CDR1 SQVTM, CDR2 ANQGSEA. This CDR3 region has 17 residues. The sequencing used peripheral blood mononuclear cells (PBMCs), collected before the second cycle of nivolumab. This clonotype originated in a human donor with classical Hodgkin lymphoma. V gene TRBV29-1 combines with J gene TRBJ2-1; 11 nucleotides agree with TRBD2. Written as DNA, the CDR3 is TGCAGCGTAGCCGGGACTAGCGGACGTTCTGGCTACAATGAGCAGTTCTTC. Translation: CSVAGTSGRSGYNEQFF.